This T cell receptor (beta chain) was retrieved from a study of T cells after yellow fever vaccination. The CDR3 totals 15 residues. Germline loops: CDR1 DFQATT, CDR2 SNEGSKA (reference sequence). V lost 6 bases and J lost 0; bases outside the gene matches: 7. General study points: It was a weaker secondary response, yet one that peaked faster, at day 5 versus 15. Primary-vaccination clones mostly resurfaced post-booster (less than 98% CD4, just under 90% CD8). Repertoires sorted by FACS could include abundant clonotypes that are contaminants from the bulk population.

TCR cDNA, made by 5'RACE template switching, carried an added universal primer site and UMIs. TCRdb reprocessed the 5' RACE reads via MiXCR and lists one record per CDR3 protein. The sample holds some 150,000 distinct CDR3 sequences, about a tenth seen once. This clonotype was observed at least ten times. Its antigen remains unknown. The rearrangement joins TRBV20-1 to TRBJ2-4; TRBD1 aligns across 8 bases. This material consisted of CD8+ T cells sorted from PBMCs, taken 45 days after the yellow fever booster vaccination. The sequence was obtained from a man aged 18 to 29 who received the YFV17D yellow fever vaccine. The DNA for the CDR3 is TGCAGTGCCACCAGACAGGGGACAGCCAAAAACATTCAGTACTTC. Its protein is CSATRQGTAKNIQYF.